One and the same sample provided the 20 T cell receptor beta chains below, sequenced in a study of shared clonotypes between healthy human individuals. Sequencing was performed with immunoSEQ multiplex PCR; in TCRdb, only in-frame clones are kept and a portion is missing. The table includes roughly 510,000 clones, over 75% detected once. The sequencing input was PBMCs. These receptors originate from a woman in her thirties or forties in good health. Some clones in this sample may be carry-over from other donors' samples.

The chain has TRBV5-4 and TRBJ2-7; tentative D call: TRBD2 (6 bases). The germline V and J ends were trimmed by 4 bases and 6 bases, with 17 bases remaining between them. The CDR3 spans 14 residues. The germline V gene encodes CDR1 SGHNT and CDR2 YYREEE (reference sequence). CDR3 DNA: TGTGCCAGCAGCCCTGATAGGAGGGGTGGCGAGCAGTACTTC. Its protein product is CASSPDRRGGEQYF.

The gene calls are TRBV28 and TRBJ1-5; tentatively, D is TRBD1 (5 bases). The V end was cut by 7 bases, the J end by 7 bases, with 11 bases between. Germline values: CDR1 MDHEN, CDR2 SYDVKM. The CDR3 consists of 12 residues. The CDR3 nucleotides are TGTGCCAGCAAGTGGGGGAACCAGCCCCAGCATTTT. Protein: CASKWGNQPQHF.

The chain carries TRBV2 and TRBJ2-3; 13 positions agree with TRBD2. Trimming at V came to 4 bases and at J to 5 bases, leaving 3 bases not matched to a gene. The CDR3 extends over 15 amino acids. The V gene's germline CDR1 is SNHLY and CDR2 FYNNEI. CDR3 nucleotide sequence: TGTGCCAGCAGTGCTAGGACTAGCGGGAGAGATACGCAGTATTTT. Translated: CASSARTSGRDTQYF.

Only one count was recorded for this clone. V and J are TRBV7-2 and TRBJ2-1; 7 nucleotides line up with TRBD2. Per germline, CDR1 SGHTA and CDR2 FQGNSA. V lost 0 bases, J lost 6 bases, and 5 bases stayed unmatched. This CDR3 is built from 15 residues. Here the CDR3 DNA reads TGTGCCAGCAGCTTAGCGCGGCTAGCGGTCAATGAGCAGTTCTTC. It encodes CASSLARLAVNEQFF.

At least ten counts were recorded for this clone. Different DNA sequences within this sample yield the same CDR3. The chain is built from TRBV29-1 and TRBJ1-1; D might be TRBD1 (5 bases). The CDR3 has 15 residues. Trimming pared 7 bases from V and 0 bases from J, leaving 18 bases between. Per the germline V gene, CDR1 is SQVTM and CDR2 is ANQGSEA. For the CDR3, the DNA is TGCAGCGCTGGGGCGGGTTGGGGAATGAACACTGAAGCTTTCTTT. This sequence encodes CSAGAGWGMNTEAFF.

The chain couples TRBV5-8 to TRBJ2-3, with no clear D. Trimming took off 2 bases at V and 1 base at J, with 14 bases between the two ends. The CDR3 contains 16 residues. CDR1 and CDR2 (germline): SGHTS, YDEGEE. The CDR3 reads CASSFRVPRGTDTQYF. CDR3 sequence (DNA): TGTGCCAGCAGCTTTAGGGTCCCACGTGGCACAGATACGCAGTATTTT.

This rearrangement joins TRBV9 to TRBJ2-5; tentatively, D is TRBD1 (5 bases). This CDR3 is built from 16 residues. Trimming shortened V by 4 bases and J by 0 bases, and 16 bases separated the two germline ends. CDR1 is SGDLS and CDR2 is YYNGEE in the germline V gene. CDR3 protein: CASSSGRTTNQETQYF. The CDR3 bases are TGTGCCAGCAGCTCCGGACGGACAACAAACCAAGAGACCCAGTACTTC.

The V and J genes are TRBV25-1 and TRBJ2-7, with D maybe TRBD1 (6 bases). The V gene lost 1 base and the J gene lost 5 bases, with 15 bases spanning the gap. The CDR3 is 15 amino acids. Looked up from germline, CDR1 is MGHDK and CDR2 is SYGVNS. The CDR3 loop is CASSESLGGKDEQYF. CDR3 nucleotide sequence: TGTGCCAGCAGTGAATCCCTTGGGGGCAAGGACGAGCAGTACTTC.

This clone was counted ten times or more. This chain links TRBV15 with TRBJ1-4; no definite D call. This CDR3 region has 14 residues. Germline V gives CDR1 LNHNV, CDR2 YYDKDF (reference sequence). The V gene lost 5 bases and the J gene lost 8 bases, with 15 bases spanning the gap. In nucleotides, the CDR3 is TGTGCCACCAGCGACGACATATTTCAAGAAAAACTGTTTTTT. Amino acids: CATSDDIFQEKLFF.

The chain links TRBV28 to TRBJ2-7; 11 bases align to TRBD2. CDR1 and CDR2 from the germline V gene are MDHEN and SYDVKM. The ends lost 9 bases at V and 2 bases at J; junction bases unmatched: 6. The CDR3 is made up of 14 amino acids. CDR3 in amino acids: CASLTSGTPYEQYF. CDR3 bases: TGTGCCAGTCTGACTAGCGGGACCCCCTACGAGCAGTACTTC.

The chain carries TRBV4-1 and TRBJ2-1; 14 positions match TRBD2. Germline-derived CDR1 and CDR2 are MGHRA and YSYEKL. After removal of 1 base from V and 2 bases from J, the junction contained 4 bases not matched to a gene. The CDR3 consists of 18 residues. CDR3 DNA: TGCGCCAGCAGCCAAGGACTAGCGGGAGGGTTTGCCTACAATGAGCAGTTCTTC. Its translation: CASSQGLAGGFAYNEQFF.

This chain uses TRBV28 with TRBJ2-4; D might be TRBD2 (7 bases). There are 15 residues in the CDR3. Looked up from germline, CDR1 is MDHEN and CDR2 is SYDVKM. V lost 2 bases and J lost 7, with 15 bases in between. The CDR3 coding sequence is TGTGCCAGCAGTTTACAACAGGGAGGGCCTAACATTCAGTACTTC. Encoded protein: CASSLQQGGPNIQYF.

V is TRBV5-1 and J is TRBJ2-2; D possibly corresponds to TRBD1 (5 bases). Germline loops: CDR1 SGHRS, CDR2 YFSETQ. This CDR3 is built from 16 residues. V gave up 0 bases and J gave up 0 bases, with 9 bases separating them. CDR3 DNA: TGCGCCAGCAGCTTGGAACAGGCCGCGAACACCGGGGAGCTGTTTTTT. Residues: CASSLEQAANTGELFF.

This clone was observed a single time. CDR3 sequence reads: CASSLGQGTAEEQFF. The CDR3 nucleotides read TGTGCCAGCAGCTTAGGACAGGGGACAGCTGAGGAGCAGTTCTTC. The gene calls are TRBV11-3 and TRBJ2-1; TRBD1 matches 8 bases. This CDR3 is built from 15 residues. Per the germline V gene, CDR1 is SGHNT and CDR2 is YENEEA. Germline trimming cut 1 base from V and 10 bases from J; bases unmatched to any gene: 9. The whole variable domain, filled in from reference TRBV11-3 and TRBJ2-1, reads EAGVVQSPRYKIIEKKQPVAFWCNPISGHNTLYWYLQNLGQGPELLIRYENEEAVDDSQLPKDRFSAERLKGVDSTLKIQPAELGDSAVYLCASSLGQGTAEEQFFGPGTRLTVL.

V usage is TRBV7-9 and J usage is TRBJ2-1; possibly TRBD2 for D (5 bases). V shed 5 bases and J shed 8 bases, with 7 bases lying between them. The germline gives CDR1 SEHNR, CDR2 FQNEAQ (reference sequence). The CDR3 loop spans 11 amino acids. The CDR3 loop is CASSPGDEQFF. CDR3 nucleotides: TGTGCCAGCAGCCCCGGGGATGAGCAGTTCTTC.

V is TRBV2 and J is TRBJ1-2; unclear D gene. Looked up from germline, CDR1 is SNHLY and CDR2 is FYNNEI. The CDR3 contains 11 residues. Trimming left V 3 bases short and J 6 bases short, with 5 bases between. Here the CDR3 reads CASSDNDGYTF. Written as DNA, the CDR3 is TGTGCCAGCAGTGACAACGATGGCTACACCTTC.

The genes are TRBV4-1 and TRBJ2-1; possible D gene TRBD2, 5 bases. The V end lost 0 bases, the J end lost 6 bases, and 9 bases lay between the germline ends. Per germline, CDR1 MGHRA and CDR2 YSYEKL. There are 14 residues in the CDR3. The CDR3 nucleotides are TGCGCCAGCAGCCAAGATGGACTTCGCAATGAGCAGTTCTTC. Residues: CASSQDGLRNEQFF.

This chain uses TRBV28 with TRBJ1-2; D gene unclear. V was clipped by 8 bases and J by 0 bases, with 7 bases between them. Germline-derived CDR1 and CDR2 are MDHEN and SYDVKM. The CDR3 runs to 12 residues. Here the CDR3 reads CASGQTNYGYTF. The CDR3 coding sequence is TGTGCCAGCGGCCAGACTAACTATGGCTACACCTTC.

The V gene is TRBV19, the J gene TRBJ2-1, with 7 bases fitting TRBD1. The CDR3 contains 12 residues. CDR1 LNHDA and CDR2 SQIVND come from the germline V gene (reference sequence). With 5 bases clipped from V and 9 bases from J, the junction kept 4 bases outside the gene matches. CDR3 in amino acids: CASSEGASEQFF. The CDR3 DNA follows: TGTGCCAGTAGTGAGGGGGCCAGTGAGCAGTTCTTC. Complete variable domain (other parts from reference TRBV19 and TRBJ2-1): DGGITQSPKYLFRKEGQNVTLSCEQNLNHDAMYWYRQDPGQGLRLIYYSQIVNDFQKGDIAEGYSVSREKKESFPLTVTSAQKNPTAFYLCASSEGASEQFFGPGTRLTVL.

V usage is TRBV7-8 and J usage is TRBJ2-6, with D uncertain. This CDR3 contains 12 residues. The germline gives CDR1 SGHVS, CDR2 FQNEAQ. Trimming shortened V by 8 bases and J by 0 bases, and 2 bases separated the two germline ends. Written as DNA, the CDR3 is TGTGCCAGCCACTCTGGGGCCAACGTCCTGACTTTC. Amino acids: CASHSGANVLTF.